This TCR beta chain was captured by sequencing in a study of blood T cell repertoires in COVID-19. Background on the study: Researchers got acute and convalescent COVID-19 samples from the United States, Italy and Spain.

Between the trimmed V and J ends, which lost 8 bases and 0 bases, there was a span of 19 bases. Germline CDR1 is MNHEY and CDR2 is SMNVEV (reference sequence). The CDR3 is 17 residues long. Sequenced by immunoSEQ multiplex PCR; TCRdb stores in-frame clones only, minus some. The sample lists some 200,000 clones, roughly 80% occurring once. Input material: peripheral blood. The chain combines TRBV27 with TRBJ2-2; the D gene is possibly TRBD2 (6 bases). The sequence derives from a woman between 65 and 79 years old with COVID-19, enrolled during active disease. In DNA, the CDR3 is TGTGCCAGCTACTCTTCACGGGGAGGCGCGAACACCGGGGAGCTGTTTTTT. Translation gives CASYSSRGGANTGELFF.